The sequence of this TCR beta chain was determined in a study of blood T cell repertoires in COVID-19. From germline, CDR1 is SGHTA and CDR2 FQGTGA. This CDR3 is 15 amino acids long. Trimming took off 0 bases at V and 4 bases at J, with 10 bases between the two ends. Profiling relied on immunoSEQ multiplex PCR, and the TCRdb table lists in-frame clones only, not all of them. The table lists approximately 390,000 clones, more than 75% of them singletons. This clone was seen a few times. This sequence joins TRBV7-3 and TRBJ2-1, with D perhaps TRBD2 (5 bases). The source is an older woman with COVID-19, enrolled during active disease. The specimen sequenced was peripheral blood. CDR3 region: CASSLTSDSYNEQFF. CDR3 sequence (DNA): TGTGCCAGCAGCTTAACTAGCGACTCGTACAATGAGCAGTTCTTC.